The entry below gives a single TCR beta chain sequence along with its context. The repertoire was sequenced with immunoSEQ multiplex PCR; TCRdb's copy has only in-frame clones and lacks some. Here the sample spans over 30,000 clones, roughly 82% being singletons. The data belong to a study of OX40 agonist ivuxolimab in advanced cancers. Looked up from germline, CDR1 is MGHRA and CDR2 is YSYEKL. CDR3 length: 15 residues. The V end was cut by 4 bases, the J end by 3 bases, with 16 bases between. The chain combines TRBV4-1 with TRBJ2-7; the D is unclear. The source material was CD4+ or CD8+ T cells sorted from blood, sampled in a trial of the OX40 agonist ivuxolimab. The receptor's source is an adult with an advanced solid tumor such as melanoma, head and neck, liver or kidney cancer. The CDR3 sequence is CASSRTTASYYEQYF. CDR3 in DNA: TGCGCCAGCAGCCGAACGACGGCGTCTTACTACGAGCAGTACTTC.